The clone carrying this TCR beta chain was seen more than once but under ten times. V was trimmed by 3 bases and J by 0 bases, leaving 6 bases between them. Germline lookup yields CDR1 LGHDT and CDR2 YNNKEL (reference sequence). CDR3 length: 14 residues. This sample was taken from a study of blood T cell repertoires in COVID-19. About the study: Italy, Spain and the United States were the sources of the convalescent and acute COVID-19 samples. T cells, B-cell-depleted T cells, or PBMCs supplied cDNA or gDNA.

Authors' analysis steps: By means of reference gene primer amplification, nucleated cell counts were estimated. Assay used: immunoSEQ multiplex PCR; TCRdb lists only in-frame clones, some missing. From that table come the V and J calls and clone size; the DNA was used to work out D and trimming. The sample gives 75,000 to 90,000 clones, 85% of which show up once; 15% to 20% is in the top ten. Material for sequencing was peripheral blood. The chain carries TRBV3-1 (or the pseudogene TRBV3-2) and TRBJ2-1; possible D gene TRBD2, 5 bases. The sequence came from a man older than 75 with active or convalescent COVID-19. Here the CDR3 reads CASSHSGSYNEQFF. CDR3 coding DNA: TGTGCCAGCAGCCACAGCGGCTCCTACAATGAGCAGTTCTTC.